The table lists the clone carrying this T cell receptor beta chain with a few counts. The data derive from a study of human T cells and chemical hapten exposure. In the study overall: In the sensitization step, 2% DPC was placed on roughly 2 cm by roughly 2 cm of upper inner arm skin. Throughout a study of roughly 24 weeks, patients underwent weekly scalp administration of diphenylcyclopropenone doses.

As for time point: patch test 1, 2 weeks after DPC sensitization. Described treatment: therapeutic diphenylcyclopropenone sensitization with weekly scalp DPC. The study enrolled 18 to 70-year-old alopecia patients suitable for DPC. Separate cDNA molecules received unique molecular identifiers, which the library attached to them. TCRdb ran MiXCR on the RACE reads and lists one entry per CDR3 protein. The table includes about 340,000 distinct CDR3 sequences, under 8% detected once. CDR1 is SGHTA and CDR2 is FQGNSA in the germline V gene. Trimming took 6 bases from V and 8 from J, leaving 19 bases between them. The CDR3 contains 14 residues.

The receptor was derived from a woman aged 18 to 35 with alopecia areata. Some clones in this sample may be carry-over from other donors' samples. The sequenced sample was whole blood, obtained in connection with sensitization to the hapten diphenylcyclopropenone (DPC). The chain employs TRBV7-2 and TRBJ1-2, with D unclear. Written as DNA, the CDR3 is TGTGCCAGCAGGCCCTTCGCGGGGTTTTGGGGCTACACCTTC. It translates to CASRPFAGFWGYTF.